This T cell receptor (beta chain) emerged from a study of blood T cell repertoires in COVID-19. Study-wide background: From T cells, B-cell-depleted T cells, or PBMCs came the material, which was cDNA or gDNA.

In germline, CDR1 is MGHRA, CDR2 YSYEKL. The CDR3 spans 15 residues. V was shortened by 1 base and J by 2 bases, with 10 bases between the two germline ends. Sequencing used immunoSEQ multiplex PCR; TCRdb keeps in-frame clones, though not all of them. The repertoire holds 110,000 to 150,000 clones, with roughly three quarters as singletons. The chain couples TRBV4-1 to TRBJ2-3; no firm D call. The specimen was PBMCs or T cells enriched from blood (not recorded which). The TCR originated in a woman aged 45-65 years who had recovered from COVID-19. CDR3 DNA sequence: TGCGCCAGCAGCCAAGTTACATTGAACACAGATACGCAGTATTTT. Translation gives CASSQVTLNTDTQYF.